Following are 13 T cell receptor beta chains from one sample sequenced in a study of OX40 agonist ivuxolimab in advanced cancers. This table comes from immunoSEQ multiplex PCR, and its TCRdb copy is limited to in-frame clones, with some not included. The top ten hold more than 5.5% of the sample, which has 75,000 to 100,000 clones, roughly 90% seen once. The source was CD4+ or CD8+ T cells sorted from blood, collected in a trial of the OX40 agonist ivuxolimab. All receptors come from an adult with an advanced solid tumor such as melanoma, head and neck, liver or kidney cancer.

This clone is a singleton in its sample. This chain uses TRBV6-6 with TRBJ2-7; the D is unclear. CDR1 is MNHNY and CDR2 is SVGAGI in the germline V gene (reference sequence). The CDR3 spans 11 residues. Between the trimmed V and J ends, which lost 6 bases and 7 bases, there was a span of 10 bases. CDR3 sequence: CASSPNTEQYF. The CDR3 DNA reads as TGTGCCAGCAGCCCCAATACGGAGCAGTACTTC.

The chain links TRBV7-9 to TRBJ2-7, with D possibly TRBD1 on 6 matching bases. The ends were cut back, 4 bases at V and 2 bases at J, with 15 bases in the middle. The CDR3 is made up of 15 amino acids. Germline-derived CDR1 and CDR2 are SEHNR and FQNEAQ (reference sequence). CDR3: CASSSSGTRTYEQYF. The CDR3 DNA reads as TGTGCCAGCAGCTCTTCCGGGACACGGACCTACGAGCAGTACTTC.

The genes are TRBV11-3 and TRBJ1-1, with TRBD1 as a possible D gene (6 bases). V shed 2 bases and J shed 1 base, with 8 bases lying between them. CDR1 is SGHNT and CDR2 is YENEEA in the germline V gene. The CDR3 is made up of 14 amino acids. CDR3 loop: CASSLRGRNTEAFF. CDR3 sequence (DNA): TGTGCCAGCAGCTTAAGGGGGAGGAACACTGAAGCTTTCTTT.

This sequence joins TRBV18 and TRBJ2-5, with D hard to call. Trimming shortened V by 4 bases and J by 3 bases, and 9 bases separated the two germline ends. The CDR3 totals 13 residues. The germline V gene has CDR1 KGHSH and CDR2 LQKENI. CDR3 in amino acids: CASSREIEETQYF. The DNA for the CDR3 is TGTGCCAGCTCACGGGAAATAGAAGAGACCCAGTACTTC.

This chain connects TRBV7-9 to TRBJ2-5, with 12 bases aligning to TRBD2. After removal of 5 bases from V and 3 bases from J, the junction contained 4 bases not matched to a gene. The CDR3 is 15 amino acids. Germline V gene data show CDR1 as SEHNR and CDR2 as FQNEAQ (reference sequence). This CDR3 is CASSARLAGEETQYF. The CDR3 nucleotides are TGTGCCAGCAGCGCCAGACTAGCGGGGGAAGAGACCCAGTACTTC. Based on the CDR3 plus reference TRBV7-9 and TRBJ2-5, the full variable domain is DTGVSQNPRHKITKRGQNVTFRCDPISEHNRLYWYRQTLGQGPEFLTYFQNEAQLEKSRLLSDRFSAERPKGSFSTLEIQRTEQGDSAMYLCASSARLAGEETQYFGPGTRLLVL.

The genes are TRBV27 and TRBJ2-3; maybe TRBD1 (6 bases). The CDR3 sequence is 16 residues long. V was pared by 5 bases and J by 1 base, with 16 bases between. Per germline, CDR1 MNHEY and CDR2 SMNVEV (reference sequence). Here the CDR3 DNA reads TGTGCCAGCAGTCGCCAGGGGACGCCAGGCACAGATACGCAGTATTTT. Its translation: CASSRQGTPGTDTQYF.

The rearrangement joins TRBV12-2 to TRBJ2-5; no DNA check was done on the table's D call, TRBD2. TRBV12-2 corresponds to a pseudogene. The CDR3 is made up of 16 amino acids. CDR3: CASRLAGTSVQETQYF. Here the CDR3 DNA reads TGTGCAAGTCGCTTAGCGGGAACTAGCGTACAAGAGACCCAGTACTTC.

The chain has TRBV30 and TRBJ2-3; D unresolved. Trimming removed 8 bases at V and 3 bases at J, with 9 bases between. CDR3 size: 11 residues. Germline V CDR1 and CDR2: GTSNPN, SVGIG (reference sequence). The CDR3 loop is CATEMTDTQYF. CDR3 DNA sequence: TGTGCCACGGAAATGACAGATACGCAGTATTTT. The complete variable domain, with remaining parts taken from reference TRBV30 and TRBJ2-3, reads SQTIHQWPATLVQPVGSPLSLECTVEGTSNPNLYWYRQAAGRGLQLLFYSVGIGQISSEVPQNLSASRPQDRQFILSSKKLLLSDSGFYLCATEMTDTQYFGPGTRLTVL.

This chain joins TRBV4-1 and TRBJ2-1; D might be TRBD1 or TRBD2, each matching 6 bases. The CDR3 is 18 residues long. Germline values: CDR1 MGHRA, CDR2 YSYEKL. V shed 1 base and J shed 5 bases, with 21 bases lying between them. CDR3 in amino acids: CASSQVYVGGRYNNEQFF. CDR3 sequence (DNA): TGCGCCAGCAGCCAAGTCTACGTGGGGGGCCGGTACAACAATGAGCAGTTCTTC.

This chain links TRBV6-5 with TRBJ2-7, with D perhaps TRBD1 (6 bases). The CDR3 contains 13 residues. CDR1 MNHEY and CDR2 SVGAGI come from the germline V gene. The V end was cut by 6 bases, the J end by 6 bases, with 15 bases between. The chain's CDR3 is CASSRTVSREQYF. CDR3 sequence (DNA): TGTGCCAGCAGCCGGACAGTTTCTCGCGAGCAGTACTTC.

The chain is built from TRBV18 and TRBJ1-5; TRBD1 aligns across 9 bases. This CDR3 is built from 15 residues. The ends lost 6 bases at V and 7 bases at J; junction bases unmatched: 10. Germline CDR1 KGHSH, CDR2 LQKENI. CDR3 nucleotide sequence: TGTGCCAGCTCCCCGGGACAGGGAAGAAACCAGCCCCAGCATTTT. Its translation is CASSPGQGRNQPQHF. The full variable domain, rest sourced from reference TRBV18 and TRBJ1-5, is NAGVMQNPRHLVRRRGQEARLRCSPMKGHSHVYWYRQLPEEGLKFMVYLQKENIIDESGMPKERFSAEFPKEGPSILRIQQVVRGDSAAYFCASSPGQGRNQPQHFGDGTRLSIL.

The rearrangement joins TRBV7-2 to TRBJ2-4, with D unclear. Germline V gene lookup returns CDR1 SGHTA and CDR2 FQGNSA. Trimming took 0 bases from V and 0 from J, leaving 9 bases between them. CDR3 length: 16 residues. The CDR3 is CASSLAPNLAKNIQYF. The CDR3 DNA is TGTGCCAGCAGCTTAGCCCCTAATCTAGCCAAAAACATTCAGTACTTC.

The chain is built from TRBV5-5 and TRBJ1-1; D is unclear. Trimming removed 3 bases from V and 5 bases from J, with 11 bases in between. This CDR3 spans 13 amino acids. Germline CDR1 reads SGHKS; CDR2 reads YYEKEE (reference sequence). CDR3 sequence reads: CASSSEMETEAFF. The CDR3 region has the DNA TGTGCCAGCAGCTCGGAAATGGAAACTGAAGCTTTCTTT.